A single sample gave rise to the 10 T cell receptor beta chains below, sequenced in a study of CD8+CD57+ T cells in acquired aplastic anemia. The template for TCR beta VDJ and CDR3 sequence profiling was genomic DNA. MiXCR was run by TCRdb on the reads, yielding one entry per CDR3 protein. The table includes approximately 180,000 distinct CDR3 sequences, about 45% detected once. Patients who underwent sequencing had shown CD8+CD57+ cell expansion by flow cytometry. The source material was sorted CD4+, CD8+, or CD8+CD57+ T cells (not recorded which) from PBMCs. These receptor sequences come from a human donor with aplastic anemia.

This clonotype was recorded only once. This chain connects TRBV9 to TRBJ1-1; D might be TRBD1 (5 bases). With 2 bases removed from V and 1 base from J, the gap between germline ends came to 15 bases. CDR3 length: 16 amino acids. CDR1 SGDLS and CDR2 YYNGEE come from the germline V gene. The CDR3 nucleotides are TGTGCCAGCAGCGTGGGGCCGGGCCGGGGGAACACTGAAGCTTTCTTT. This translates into CASSVGPGRGNTEAFF.

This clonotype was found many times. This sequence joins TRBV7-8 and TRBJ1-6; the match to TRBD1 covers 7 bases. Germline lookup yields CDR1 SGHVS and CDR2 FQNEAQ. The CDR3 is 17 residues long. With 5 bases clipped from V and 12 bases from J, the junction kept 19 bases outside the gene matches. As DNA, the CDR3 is TGTGCCAGCAGCCAATTTAGCGGGACAGAGCCACAATTACCCCTCCACTTT. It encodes CASSQFSGTEPQLPLHF.

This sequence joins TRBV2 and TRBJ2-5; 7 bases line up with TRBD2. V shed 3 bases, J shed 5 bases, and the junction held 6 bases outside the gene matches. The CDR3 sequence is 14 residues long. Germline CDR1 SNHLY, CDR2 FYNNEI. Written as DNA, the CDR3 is TGTGCCAGCAGTGATGGACTAGTAGTGGAGACCCAGTACTTC. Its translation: CASSDGLVVETQYF. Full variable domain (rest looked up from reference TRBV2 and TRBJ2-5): EPEVTQTPSHQVTQMGQEVILRCVPISNHLYFYWYRQILGQKVEFLVSFYNNEISEKSEIFDDQFSVERPDGSNFTLKIRSTKLEDSAMYFCASSDGLVVETQYFGPGTRLLVL.

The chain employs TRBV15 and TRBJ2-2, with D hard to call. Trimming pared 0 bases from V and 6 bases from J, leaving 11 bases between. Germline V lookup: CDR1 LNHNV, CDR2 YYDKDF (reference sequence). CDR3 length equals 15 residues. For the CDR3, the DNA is TGTGCCACCAGCAGAGACCGCATTTCGGCCGGGGAGCTGTTTTTT. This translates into CATSRDRISAGELFF. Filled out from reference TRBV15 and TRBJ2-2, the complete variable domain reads DAMVIQNPRYQVTQFGKPVTLSCSQTLNHNVMYWYQQKSSQAPKLLFHYYDKDFNNEADTPDNFQSRRPNTSFCFLDIRSPGLGDTAMYLCATSRDRISAGELFFGEGSRLTVL.

CDR3 DNA sequence: TGCGCCAGCAGAGGGACTAGCCCCAATGAGCAGTTCTTC. Translation gives CASRGTSPNEQFF. The J gene is TRBJ2-1, the V gene TRBV10-1; 9 nucleotides line up with TRBD2. Germline CDR1 WNHNN, CDR2 SYGVQD (reference sequence). The CDR3 sequence is 13 residues long. V shed 6 bases and J 6 bases; nucleotides not matched to a gene: 3.

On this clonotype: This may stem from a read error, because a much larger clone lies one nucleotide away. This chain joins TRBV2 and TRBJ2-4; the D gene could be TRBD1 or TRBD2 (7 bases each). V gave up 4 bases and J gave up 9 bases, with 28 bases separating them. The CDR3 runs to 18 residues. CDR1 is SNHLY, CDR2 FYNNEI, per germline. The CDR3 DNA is TGTGCCAGCAGTGGCCTCCTTAGCAGGGGGGGAGGTGTCTTCATTCAGTACTTC. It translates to CASSGLLSRGGGVFIQYF.

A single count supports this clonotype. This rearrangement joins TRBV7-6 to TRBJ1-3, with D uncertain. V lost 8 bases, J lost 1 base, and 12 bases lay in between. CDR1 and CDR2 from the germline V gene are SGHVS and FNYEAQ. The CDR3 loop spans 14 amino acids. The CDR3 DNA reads TGTGCCAGCGGGGAAACGGGTTCTGGAAACACCATATATTTT. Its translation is CASGETGSGNTIYF.

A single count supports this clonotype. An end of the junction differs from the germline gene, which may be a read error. The CDR3 DNA reads TGTGCCAGCAGAACAGAATACAATGAGCCCCAGCATTTT. This sequence encodes CASRTEYNEPQHF. This chain connects TRBV2 to TRBJ1-5; D not certain. Germline lookup yields CDR1 SNHLY and CDR2 FYNNEI. CDR3 size: 13 residues.

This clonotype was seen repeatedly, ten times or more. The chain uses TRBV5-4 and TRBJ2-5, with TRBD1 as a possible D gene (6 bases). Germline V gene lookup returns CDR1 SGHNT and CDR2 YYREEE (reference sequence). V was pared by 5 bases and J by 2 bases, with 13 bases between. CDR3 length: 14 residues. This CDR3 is CASSSGQSQETQYF. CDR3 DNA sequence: TGTGCCAGCAGTTCAGGACAGTCTCAAGAGACCCAGTACTTC.

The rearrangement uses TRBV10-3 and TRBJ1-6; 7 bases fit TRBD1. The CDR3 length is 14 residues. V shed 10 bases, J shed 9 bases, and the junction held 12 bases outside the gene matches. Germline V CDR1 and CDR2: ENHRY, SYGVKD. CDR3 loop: CASEMDRIGSPLHF. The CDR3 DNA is TGTGCCAGCGAGATGGACAGGATCGGTTCACCCCTCCACTTT.